This T cell receptor (beta chain) was obtained from a study of T cells after yellow fever vaccination. At the level of the study: Each low-cell-number fraction was prepared by means of SMART-Seq v4 Ultra Low Input. Findings and limits, study-wide: Overall, a small share of clonotypes was seen in both CD4 and CD8 compartments. Subsequent booster samples again held most clones from primary vaccination (96% CD4, roughly 88% CD8).

A note on this clonotype: What it recognizes is unknown.

The CDR3 length is 15 residues. Trimming took off 4 bases at V and 3 bases at J, with 14 bases between the two ends. The germline gives CDR1 ENHRY, CDR2 SYGVKD. They built TCR cDNA with 5'RACE template switching, a step that put in a universal primer site and UMIs. TCRdb re-called the 5' RACE reads with MiXCR, one entry per CDR3 protein. The table lists about 130,000 distinct CDR3 sequences, roughly 9% of them singletons. This specimen consisted of CD8+ T cells sorted from PBMCs, obtained on the day of the yellow fever booster vaccination. The rearrangement links TRBV10-3 to TRBJ2-3, with TRBD2 as a possible D gene (5 bases). The receptor was isolated from a man in his late teens or twenties who received the YFV17D yellow fever vaccine. The CDR3 region has the DNA TGTGCCATCAGTGGACTCGCGGACTCTACAGATACGCAGTATTTT. Protein product: CAISGLADSTDTQYF.